This T cell receptor beta chain was captured in a study of T-cell reconstitution after alpha-beta-depleted transplantation in children. The junction had 8 bases not matched to a gene; V was cut back by 4 bases and J by 3 bases. Germline V gives CDR1 SGHTA, CDR2 FQGNSA. This CDR3 has 15 amino acids. Unique molecular identifiers were built into the TCRbeta library. TCRdb called the PCR reads again in MiXCR, with one record for every CDR3 protein. This sample has 490,000 or so distinct CDR3 sequences, with around 13% found just once. The sequenced sample was PBMCs from the stem cell graft donor, obtained from the stem cell graft. This chain connects TRBV7-2 to TRBJ2-7; 8 bases are a match to TRBD2. The sequence was collected from a human donor who donated a stem cell graft to a child with combined immunodeficiency. This CDR3 reads CASSSFYSGIYEQYF. The DNA for the CDR3 is TGTGCCAGCAGCTCTTTTTATAGCGGGATCTACGAGCAGTACTTC.